The 12 T cell receptor beta chains listed next were all sequenced from one sample in a study of cytomegalovirus exposure and HLA in healthy donors. The PCR used 60 Vbeta and 13 Jbeta primers. Profiling relied on immunoSEQ multiplex PCR, and the TCRdb table lists in-frame clones only, not all of them. The table includes 130,000 or so clones, almost 85% detected once. Specimen: PBMCs. These TCRs come from a middle-aged woman in good health and CMV-seronegative.

V usage is TRBV14 and J usage is TRBJ2-1; 10 bases align to TRBD1. The V gene's germline CDR1 is SGHDN and CDR2 FVKESK. With V trimmed by 2 bases and J by 7 bases, 5 bases remained unmatched. The CDR3 is 15 amino acids. CDR3 in DNA: TGTGCCAGCAGCCAATTCGGACAGGGGGTGAATGAGCAGTTCTTC. It is translated as CASSQFGQGVNEQFF. The complete variable domain, with remaining parts taken from reference TRBV14 and TRBJ2-1, reads EAGVTQFPSHSVIEKGQTVTLRCDPISGHDNLYWYRRVMGKEIKFLLHFVKESKQDESGMPNNRFLAERTGGTYSTLKVQPAELEDSGVYFCASSQFGQGVNEQFFGPGTRLTVL.

The chain recombines TRBV29-1 with TRBJ2-3, with unresolved D. This CDR3 region has 14 residues. Between the trimmed V and J ends, which lost 6 bases and 2 bases, there was a span of 15 bases. Germline V gene lookup returns CDR1 SQVTM and CDR2 ANQGSEA. The CDR3 sequence: CSVAHALFTDTQYF. DNA for the CDR3: TGCAGCGTCGCCCATGCGCTTTTCACAGATACGCAGTATTTT.

This chain links TRBV7-9 with TRBJ2-5; D perhaps matches TRBD1 (6 bases). The CDR3 covers 15 residues. V was trimmed by 4 bases and J by 7 bases, leaving 19 bases between them. The germline CDR1 and CDR2 sequences are SEHNR and FQNEAQ (reference sequence). CDR3 residues: CASSSHSRQVGTQYF. The CDR3 DNA reads TGTGCCAGCAGCTCGCACTCCCGACAGGTTGGGACCCAGTACTTC.

V is TRBV28 and J is TRBJ2-5, with a weak D call TRBD2 (5 bases). The J call may be faulty, since TRBJ2-7 better matches the DNA end. Germline lookup yields CDR1 MDHEN and CDR2 SYDVKM. CDR3 size: 15 residues. The CDR3 coding sequence is TGTGCCAGCAGTTTTACTAAGAATCTAGCTGCCGAGCAGTACTTC. It yields the protein CASSFTKNLAAEQYF.

The CDR3 DNA reads TGTGCCAGCAGCCAGGACAGGGTAATGGGCATTCAGTACTTC. This gives the protein CASSQDRVMGIQYF. This chain links TRBV13 with TRBJ2-4, with 8 bases that match TRBD1. This CDR3 is built from 14 residues. Germline CDR1 and CDR2: PRHDT and FYEKMQ (reference sequence). Trimming took 5 bases from V and 9 from J; bases not matched to a gene: 9.

The rearrangement joins TRBV28 to TRBJ2-5; D is perhaps TRBD1 (6 bases). Germline CDR1 reads MDHEN; CDR2 reads SYDVKM. The V end was cut by 6 bases, the J end by 1 base, with 9 bases between. The CDR3 has 13 amino acids. The CDR3 bases are TGTGCCAGCAGGTCAGGGGTCCAAGAGACCCAGTACTTC. Translation gives CASRSGVQETQYF.

The CDR3 protein is CASSPPSGGGANVLTF. DNA of the CDR3: TGTGCCAGCTCACCACCTTCCGGAGGTGGGGCCAACGTCCTGACTTTC. V usage is TRBV18 and J usage is TRBJ2-6; perhaps TRBD2 as D (5 bases). V was clipped by 0 bases and J by 3 bases, with 9 bases between them. Germline CDR1 is KGHSH and CDR2 is LQKENI. The CDR3 is 16 residues long.

To note about this clone: At one end, the junction sequence differs from germline, possibly due to a read error. The chain has TRBV7-9 and TRBJ1-1; D is ambiguous. Germline loops: CDR1 SEHNR, CDR2 FQNEAQ (reference sequence). The CDR3 is 12 amino acids. CDR3 coding DNA: TGTTCCAGCAGCTTATTGCCTGACAAGGCTTTCTTT. It yields the protein CSSSLLPDKAFF.

The rearrangement joins TRBV5-4 to TRBJ2-7; no clear D. V lost 3 bases and J lost 3, with 16 bases in between. CDR3 length: 15 residues. From germline, CDR1 is SGHNT and CDR2 YYREEE (reference sequence). CDR3 amino acids: CASSSAQQLNYEQYF. The CDR3 nucleotides read TGTGCCAGCAGCTCGGCACAACAGTTAAACTACGAGCAGTACTTC.

As concerns this clone: Other nucleotide sequences from this sample produce the same CDR3. The V call is TRBV5-1, the J call TRBJ2-5; 8 bases are shared with TRBD2. Unmatched junction bases numbered 0, after V lost 0 bases and J lost 2 bases. CDR1 is SGHRS and CDR2 is YFSETQ in the germline V gene. The CDR3 loop spans 14 amino acids. The CDR3 nucleotides are TGCGCCAGCAGCTTGGCGGGGGGGCAAGAGACCCAGTACTTC. This gives the protein CASSLAGGQETQYF. The full variable domain, in which reference TRBV5-1 and TRBJ2-5 provide the parts outside the CDR3, is KAGVTQTPRYLIKTRGQQVTLSCSPISGHRSVSWYQQTPGQGLQFLFEYFSETQRNKGNFPGRFSGRQFSNSRSEMNVSTLELGDSALYLCASSLAGGQETQYFGPGTRLLVL.

The genes are TRBV7-8 and TRBJ1-2, with TRBD1 matching 7 bases. The CDR3 length is 14 residues. Germline V lookup: CDR1 SGHVS, CDR2 FQNEAQ. V was pared by 5 bases and J by 6 bases, with 9 bases of the junction left unmatched. CDR3 DNA: TGTGCCAGCAGCGAACCAGACAGGGCCCATGGCTACACCTTC. This gives the protein CASSEPDRAHGYTF.

The J gene is TRBJ2-7, the V gene TRBV10-3, with 9 bases fitting TRBD1. The J segment lost 2 bases and the V segment lost 0 bases, leaving 8 bases of the junction unmatched. Germline V gene data show CDR1 as ENHRY and CDR2 as SYGVKD. The CDR3 totals 17 residues. Written as DNA, the CDR3 is TGTGCCATCAGTGAGTCTATCCCGGGACAGGGTCCCTACGAGCAGTACTTC. As protein: CAISESIPGQGPYEQYF.